These 7 T cell receptor beta chains originate from one sample sequenced in a study of blood T cell repertoires in COVID-19. Here immunoSEQ multiplex PCR was the method, and the copy in TCRdb shows in-frame clones only, minus some. The top ten clones hold 20% to 25% of a sample with under 85,000 clones, about four fifths of them seen once. The sample was peripheral blood. These receptors all come from a human donor in a cohort sampled during active COVID-19.

The rearrangement links TRBV6-5 to TRBJ2-5, with D tentatively TRBD2 (7 bases). The CDR3 runs to 15 residues. Trimming took off 10 bases at V and 5 bases at J, with 23 bases between the two ends. CDR1 and CDR2 (germline): MNHEY, SVGAGI. Here the CDR3 reads CATESKWGGRETQYF. In DNA, the CDR3 is TGTGCCACCGAGTCTAAGTGGGGGGGCCGGGAGACCCAGTACTTC.

V is TRBV10-2 and J is TRBJ2-7, with TRBD2 as a possible D gene (6 bases). CDR1 and CDR2 from the germline V gene are WSHSY and SAAADI. The V and J ends lost 5 bases and 5 bases respectively, with 19 bases between them. The CDR3 sequence is 15 residues long. The CDR3 DNA reads TGCGCCAGCAGTCACCCGGGACTGCGGGGAGACGAGCAGTACTTC. As protein: CASSHPGLRGDEQYF.

J is TRBJ2-7 and V is TRBV4-2; 9 bases fit TRBD1. Losses at the gene ends were 1 base for V and 5 bases for J; bases not matched to a gene: 12. The CDR3 is 17 residues long. Germline CDR1 is LGHNA and CDR2 is YNFKEQ. This CDR3 reads CASSQVGVGQGNHEQYF. CDR3 in DNA: TGTGCCAGCAGCCAAGTGGGGGTGGGACAGGGTAACCACGAGCAGTACTTC.

In DNA form, the CDR3 reads TGTGCCAGCTCACCACCGACAGGGGGCATCAAAGAGACCCAGTACTTC. It translates to CASSPPTGGIKETQYF. This chain joins TRBV18 and TRBJ2-5; 10 nucleotides match TRBD1. Germline CDR1 is KGHSH and CDR2 is LQKENI. V was clipped by 0 bases and J by 3 bases; unmatched bases: 4. The CDR3 spans 16 residues.

The V gene is TRBV3-1 (or the pseudogene TRBV3-2), the J gene TRBJ2-2; no reliable D call. The CDR3 covers 14 residues. The V end was cut by 4 bases, the J end by 5 bases, with 11 bases between. Germline V gene lookup returns CDR1 LGHDT and CDR2 YNNKEL (reference sequence). CDR3 DNA sequence: TGTGCCAGCAGCCGCCTCTGGCGGACCGGGGAGCTGTTTTTT. This gives the protein CASSRLWRTGELFF.

In this sample, this clone turned up a few times. The J gene is TRBJ2-7, the V gene TRBV10-3, with 8 bases matching TRBD1. This CDR3 region has 13 residues. With 7 bases clipped from V and 1 base from J, the junction kept 3 bases outside the gene matches. Germline V CDR1 and CDR2: ENHRY, SYGVKD. CDR3 DNA: TGTGCCATCACCGGACAGGGTTCCTACGAGCAGTACTTC. It translates to CAITGQGSYEQYF.

The CDR3 nucleotides read TGTGCCACCAGTGAGTCAGGGGGTACGGATGGCTACACCTTC. It specifies CATSESGGTDGYTF. The V call is TRBV24-1, the J call TRBJ1-2, with 7 bases lining up with TRBD1. J was trimmed by 6 bases and V by 4 bases; bases with no gene match: 7. The germline V gene has CDR1 KGHDR and CDR2 SFDVKD. CDR3 length: 14 residues.